The 30 T cell receptor beta chains in this list originate from one sample, sequenced in a study of T-cell memory formation after mild COVID-19. From the 5' RACE reads, TCRdb called clonotypes with MiXCR, one entry per CDR3 protein. The table shows some 200,000 distinct CDR3 sequences, with about 9.2% occurring only once. The specimen was PBMCs or a T cell subset sorted from them (not recorded which). All receptors come from a man aged 18 to 35 who had mild COVID-19 (a few samples of this study predate the infection). Cell type and time point are not known.

A few counts support this clonotype. This chain links TRBV10-3 with TRBJ2-7; D may be TRBD1 (7 bases). The CDR3 contains 14 residues. Germline-derived CDR1 and CDR2 are ENHRY and SYGVKD. V lost 7 bases, J lost 0 bases, and 13 bases lay in between. The CDR3 is CAIKEGADSYEQYF. The CDR3 bases are TGTGCCATCAAGGAGGGGGCAGACTCCTACGAGCAGTACTTC.

The J gene is TRBJ1-1, the V gene TRBV7-2, with D unresolved. V lost 1 base and J 0 bases, leaving 9 bases between the germline ends. Germline V gene lookup returns CDR1 SGHTA and CDR2 FQGNSA. The CDR3 is 15 amino acids. The DNA of the CDR3 is TGTGCCAGCAGCTTAGTAGGGAACATGAACACTGAAGCTTTCTTT. Translation gives CASSLVGNMNTEAFF.

This clonotype was detected once. The CDR3, as DNA: TGTGCCAGCAGCCAAGATGACGGGGGAGGGTACAATGAGCAGTTCTTC. It is translated as CASSQDDGGGYNEQFF. The chain links TRBV3-1 to TRBJ2-1, with 7 nucleotides matching TRBD2. This CDR3 has 16 residues. V gave up 0 bases and J gave up 4 bases; unmatched junction bases: 6. Germline CDR1 and CDR2: LGHDT and YNNKEL (reference sequence).

The V and J genes are TRBV7-2 and TRBJ2-5; TRBD2 aligns across 10 bases. This CDR3 contains 14 residues. V lost 9 bases, J lost 5 bases, and 9 bases stayed unmatched. Germline V gene sequence: CDR1 SGHTA, CDR2 FQGNSA. The CDR3 sequence: CARRQTSGSETQYF. The CDR3 region has the DNA TGTGCCAGACGCCAGACTAGCGGGTCGGAGACCCAGTACTTC. Variable domain in full (rest from reference TRBV7-2 and TRBJ2-5): GAGVSQSPSNKVTEKGKDVELRCDPISGHTALYWYRQSLGQGLEFLIYFQGNSAPDKSGLPSDRFSAERTGGSVSTLTIQRTQQEDSAVYLCARRQTSGSETQYFGPGTRLLVL.

Many counts were recorded for this clonotype. The chain couples TRBV5-1 to TRBJ1-6; the D gene is possibly TRBD1 (5 bases). Germline V gives CDR1 SGHRS, CDR2 YFSETQ. The CDR3 loop spans 15 amino acids. Trimming pared 0 bases from V and 7 bases from J, leaving 11 bases between. The CDR3, as DNA: TGCGCCAGCAGCTTGGATGGCAGGGCGAATTCACCCCTCCACTTT. This translates into CASSLDGRANSPLHF.

A few counts support this clonotype. The gene calls are TRBV7-2 and TRBJ2-1, with 8 bases lining up with TRBD1. Germline trimming cut 5 bases from V and 12 bases from J; bases unmatched to any gene: 12. In germline, CDR1 is SGHTA, CDR2 FQGNSA. This CDR3 comprises 14 residues. CDR3 bases: TGTGCCAGCAGCCAAGCCGGCAGGGGGCGCGTGCAGTTCTTC. Residues: CASSQAGRGRVQFF.

This clonotype was recorded a few times. The chain combines TRBV5-1 with TRBJ2-2, with D possibly matching TRBD2 (6 bases). Looked up from germline, CDR1 is SGHRS and CDR2 is YFSETQ. The CDR3 has 16 amino acids. Trimming removed 2 bases at V and 1 base at J, with 12 bases between. The CDR3 here is CASSLGLAKNTGELFF. DNA of the CDR3: TGCGCCAGCAGCTTAGGGCTAGCGAAGAACACCGGGGAGCTGTTTTTT.

This clonotype was detected a few times. The genes are TRBV11-3 and TRBJ2-3; D is perhaps TRBD1 or TRBD2 (5 bases each). The CDR3 has 15 residues. The germline V and J ends were trimmed by 4 bases and 1 base, with 12 bases remaining between them. CDR1 and CDR2 (germline): SGHNT, YENEEA. The CDR3 sequence is CASSSEGRGTDTQYF. The CDR3 DNA is TGTGCCAGCAGCTCAGAGGGACGGGGCACAGATACGCAGTATTTT. The full variable domain, rest sourced from reference TRBV11-3 and TRBJ2-3, is EAGVVQSPRYKIIEKKQPVAFWCNPISGHNTLYWYLQNLGQGPELLIRYENEEAVDDSQLPKDRFSAERLKGVDSTLKIQPAELGDSAVYLCASSSEGRGTDTQYFGPGTRLTVL.

This sequence joins TRBV2 and TRBJ1-2; D uncertain. There are 11 residues in the CDR3. The V gene lost 7 bases and the J gene lost 4 bases, with 7 bases spanning the gap. Germline V lookup: CDR1 SNHLY, CDR2 FYNNEI. CDR3 coding DNA: TGTGCCAGCACAGAGATCTATGGCTACACCTTC. Amino acids: CASTEIYGYTF.

The chain has TRBV14 and TRBJ2-3; 7 nucleotides match TRBD1. The CDR3 covers 16 residues. Germline CDR1 SGHDN, CDR2 FVKESK. The V and J ends lost 1 base and 3 bases, in that order; junction bases with no gene match: 7. The CDR3 is CASSQVRGRRTDTQYF. CDR3 bases: TGTGCCAGCAGCCAAGTAAGGGGGCGGAGGACAGATACGCAGTATTTT.

This clonotype was seen a few times. The chain carries TRBV6-2 or TRBV6-3 and TRBJ2-3; 7 bases align to TRBD1. The CDR3 has 16 amino acids. Trimming cost V 2 bases and J 7 bases; bases outside gene matches: 12. Germline V gene lookup returns CDR1 MNHEY and CDR2 SVGEGT. The CDR3 region has the DNA TGTGCCAGCAGTTACCTACAGGGGACCATATTTAATACGCAGTATTTT. This gives the protein CASSYLQGTIFNTQYF.

The chain joins TRBV7-2 to TRBJ1-1; D is ambiguous. The CDR3 has 14 amino acids. The germline V and J ends were trimmed by 5 bases and 7 bases, with 17 bases remaining between them. Germline CDR1 reads SGHTA; CDR2 reads FQGNSA. In DNA form, the CDR3 reads TGTGCCAGCAGCCAAAAGACCCCCGGAATTGAAGCTTTCTTT. It codes for CASSQKTPGIEAFF.

This clonotype was counted many times. J is TRBJ2-5 and V is TRBV12-3 or TRBV12-4; 7 bases agree with TRBD2. V was clipped by 5 bases and J by 1 base; unmatched bases: 7. The CDR3 spans 15 residues. CDR3 DNA sequence: TGTGCCAGCAGTCCTCTCGGCGGGGGCCAAGAGACCCAGTACTTC. The encoded protein is CASSPLGGGQETQYF.

There are a few counts of this clonotype. At one end, the junction sequence differs from germline, possibly due to a read error. The chain has TRBV2 and TRBJ2-6; a possible D gene is TRBD1 (5 bases). The CDR3 sequence is 14 residues long. The germline V gene encodes CDR1 SNHLY and CDR2 FYNNEI. The DNA for the CDR3 is TGTGCCAGCAGGCAGGTCTCTGGGGCCAATGTCCTGACTTTC. Translating it yields CASRQVSGANVLTF.

V usage is TRBV2 and J usage is TRBJ1-2; D is unresolved. CDR3 length: 14 residues. The V gene lost 0 bases and the J gene lost 7 bases, with 12 bases spanning the gap. The V gene's germline CDR1 is SNHLY and CDR2 FYNNEI. Here the CDR3 DNA reads TGTGCCAGCAGTGAAGCTCGACGAGGACCTGGCTACACCTTC. It yields the protein CASSEARRGPGYTF.

The CDR3 region is CASRLMAGVNTEAFF. CDR3 nucleotide sequence: TGTGCCAGCAGGTTGATGGCAGGGGTGAACACTGAAGCTTTCTTT. The chain links TRBV7-2 to TRBJ1-1, with D possibly matching TRBD1 (6 bases). Germline V CDR1 and CDR2: SGHTA, FQGNSA. This CDR3 contains 15 residues. V was clipped by 6 bases and J by 0 bases, with 14 bases between them.

The chain recombines TRBV2 with TRBJ2-3, with 8 bases lining up with TRBD1. The CDR3 has 14 amino acids. The V gene end was trimmed by 7 bases and the J gene end by 1 base; junction bases not matched to a gene: 4. Germline V CDR1 and CDR2: SNHLY, FYNNEI. The CDR3 DNA follows: TGTGCCAGCACAGGGGGCTTAGGCACAGATACGCAGTATTTT. It translates to CASTGGLGTDTQYF.

This clonotype came up a few times. The V call is TRBV12-3 or TRBV12-4, the J call TRBJ2-1; D remains unclear. CDR3 length: 10 residues. V was shortened by 8 bases and J by 12 bases, with 11 bases between the two germline ends. In DNA form, the CDR3 reads TGTGCCAGCGGAGTCTGGTTGCAGTTCTTC. Translating it yields CASGVWLQFF.

The CDR3 loop is CASSQLAGAEQYV. The CDR3 coding sequence is TGTGCCAGCAGCCAACTAGCGGGGGCCGAGCAGTACGTC. The V gene is TRBV3-1, the J gene TRBJ2-7; 10 bases line up with TRBD2. Germline-derived CDR1 and CDR2 are LGHDT and YNNKEL (reference sequence). This CDR3 has 13 residues. The V gene end was trimmed by 2 bases and the J gene end by 6 bases; junction bases not matched to a gene: 1.

J is TRBJ2-5 and V is TRBV7-8, with TRBD2 matching over 8 bases. Trimming took 7 bases from V and 6 from J; bases not matched to a gene: 10. Germline-derived CDR1 and CDR2 are SGHVS and FQNEAQ. The CDR3 is 14 residues long. The CDR3, as DNA: TGTGCCAGCATCCCCCCAGGACTAGCAAAGACCCAGTACTTC. Its translation is CASIPPGLAKTQYF.

This clonotype was recorded at least ten times. This chain links TRBV2 with TRBJ2-3; 8 bases are shared with TRBD1. This CDR3 contains 15 residues. Germline V gene sequence: CDR1 SNHLY, CDR2 FYNNEI. With 5 bases clipped from V and 4 bases from J, the junction kept 8 bases outside the gene matches. The CDR3 reads CASSLDRGTADTQYF. Here the CDR3 DNA reads TGTGCCAGCAGTCTAGACAGGGGCACCGCAGATACGCAGTATTTT.

This clonotype has a single count. The J gene is TRBJ2-1, the V gene TRBV27, with 7 bases identical to TRBD2. V trimming: 8 bases; J trimming: 3 bases; junction bases outside the gene matches: 10. The CDR3 consists of 15 residues. Per germline, CDR1 MNHEY and CDR2 SMNVEV (reference sequence). The CDR3, as DNA: TGTGCCAGCGGTTCGGGGACTACCCGCTACAATGAGCAGTTCTTC. It yields the protein CASGSGTTRYNEQFF.

The gene calls are TRBV6-5 and TRBJ2-3; 7 nucleotides align to TRBD1. The CDR3 is 15 amino acids. V shed 0 bases and J 2 bases; nucleotides not matched to a gene: 2. The germline CDR1 and CDR2 sequences are MNHEY and SVGAGI. This CDR3 reads CASSYSTGNTDTQYF. As DNA, the CDR3 is TGTGCCAGCAGTTACTCGACAGGGAACACAGATACGCAGTATTTT.

To note about this clonotype: This may stem from a read error, because a much larger clone lies one nucleotide away. Here the CDR3 DNA reads TGTGCCATCTCTTTGGGGGACAACTATGGCTACACCTTC. This encodes CAISLGDNYGYTF. The V gene is TRBV10-3, the J gene TRBJ1-2; a weak D match, TRBD1 (5 bases). This CDR3 spans 13 amino acids. Trimming cost V 8 bases and J 2 bases, with 12 bases left between them. Germline V CDR1 and CDR2: ENHRY, SYGVKD.

In DNA, the CDR3 is TGTGCCAGCAGTTACCTCCACGCCTACGAGCAGTACGTC. It yields the protein CASSYLHAYEQYV. The rearrangement joins TRBV6-6 to TRBJ2-7; D not certain. Germline V gene lookup returns CDR1 MNHNY and CDR2 SVGAGI (reference sequence). This CDR3 is 13 amino acids long. Trimming cost V 2 bases and J 2 bases, with 7 bases left between them.

This clonotype has just a few counts. The rearrangement uses TRBV12-3 or TRBV12-4 and TRBJ2-1; D possibly uses TRBD1 or TRBD2 (5 bases each). This CDR3 contains 15 residues. The V end lost 3 bases, the J end lost 6 bases, and 15 bases lay between the germline ends. The CDR3 loop is CASSFLGEGGNEQFF. CDR3 sequence (DNA): TGTGCCAGCAGTTTTCTGGGGGAAGGTGGCAATGAGCAGTTCTTC.

CDR3 DNA sequence: TGTGCCAGCTCACCCATACAGGGGGCTTATGAAAAGACCCAGTACTTC. It specifies CASSPIQGAYEKTQYF. The chain uses TRBV18 and TRBJ2-5; TRBD1 matches at 9 bases. Losses at the gene ends were 3 bases for V and 6 bases for J; bases not matched to a gene: 11. The germline V gene has CDR1 KGHSH and CDR2 LQKENI. This CDR3 spans 16 amino acids. The whole variable domain, filled in from reference TRBV18 and TRBJ2-5, reads NAGVMQNPRHLVRRRGQEARLRCSPMKGHSHVYWYRQLPEEGLKFMVYLQKENIIDESGMPKERFSAEFPKEGPSILRIQQVVRGDSAAYFCASSPIQGAYEKTQYFGPGTRLLVL.

This clonotype was picked up a small number of times. V usage is TRBV4-3 and J usage is TRBJ2-2; D remains unclear. From germline, CDR1 is LGHNA and CDR2 YSLEER. The CDR3 length is 14 residues. The V gene lost 4 bases and the J gene lost 0 bases, with 6 bases spanning the gap. In DNA, the CDR3 is TGCGCCAGCAGCCGTCATTCGAACACCGGGGAGCTGTTTTTT. Translated: CASSRHSNTGELFF.

The chain uses TRBV7-3 and TRBJ2-1; the D call may be TRBD1 or TRBD2 (5 bases each). Trimming removed 1 base from V and 7 bases from J, with 20 bases in between. From germline, CDR1 is SGHTA and CDR2 FQGTGA. The length of the CDR3 is 17 residues. The CDR3 protein is CASSLRGSGTLRNEQFF. Written as DNA, the CDR3 is TGTGCCAGCAGCTTAAGGGGGAGTGGGACCCTTAGGAATGAGCAGTTCTTC.

This clonotype was detected only a few times. The chain couples TRBV5-1 to TRBJ2-1; D is unclear. V shed 4 bases and J shed 5 bases, with 4 bases lying between them. Looked up from germline, CDR1 is SGHRS and CDR2 is YFSETQ. This CDR3 has 11 amino acids. The CDR3 bases are TGCGCCAGCAGCGCGGACAATGAGCAGTTCTTC. It codes for CASSADNEQFF. Full variable domain (remainder filled in from reference TRBV5-1 and TRBJ2-1): KAGVTQTPRYLIKTRGQQVTLSCSPISGHRSVSWYQQTPGQGLQFLFEYFSETQRNKGNFPGRFSGRQFSNSRSEMNVSTLELGDSALYLCASSADNEQFFGPGTRLTVL.